Listed below are T cell receptor beta chains from one sample, sequenced in a study of T cell repertoires in cytomegalovirus infection. TCRdb reprocessed the reads via MiXCR and lists one record per CDR3 protein. The sample lists roughly 110,000 distinct CDR3 sequences; roughly 9.1% were seen once. These receptors' targets are unknown. Sequencing was done on a sample of PBMCs, sequenced either directly or after in vitro stimulation (not recorded which). The source of these receptors is a human donor in good health (CMV status not recorded). Some clones in this sample may be carry-over from other donors' samples. Each CDR3 is given with its conserved first and last residue. Fields, in order: D gene, V gene, clone size, J gene, CDR3 protein, CDR3 DNA. The D gene is left open where the match is weak. The size field is filled for only some rows; it gives once, few, many or a size class.

-	TRBV6-2/TRBV6-3	-	TRBJ1-1	CAGSAGPTEAFF	TGTGCCGGTTCCGCGGGGCCCACTGAAGCTTTCTTT
-	TRBV27	-	TRBJ1-2	CASKSRTAFNYGYTF	TGTGCCAGCAAGTCCAGGACAGCCTTTAACTATGGCTACACCTTC
-	TRBV6-2/TRBV6-3	-	TRBJ1-2	CASRNRSGYTF	TGTGCCAGCAGGAACAGGAGCGGCTACACCTTC
-	TRBV12-3/TRBV12-4	many	TRBJ2-1	CASSLPLDNEQFF	TGTGCCAGCAGTTTACCGTTGGATAATGAGCAGTTCTTC
-	TRBV7-3	many	TRBJ2-3	CASSFAGSGGSSPQYF	TGTGCCAGCAGCTTCGCGGGCTCCGGAGGATCCAGTCCGCAGTATTTT
TRBD2	TRBV5-4	-	TRBJ2-5	CASSLGTSEPETQYF	TGTGCCAGCAGCCTAGGGACTAGCGAGCCGGAGACCCAGTACTTC
TRBD2	TRBV12-3/TRBV12-4	many	TRBJ2-1	CASSFGSGRVDEQFF	TGTGCCAGCAGTTTCGGTAGCGGGAGGGTCGATGAGCAGTTCTTC
TRBD2	TRBV4-2	many	TRBJ2-1	CASSQDSTSGSGKSYNEQFF	TGTGCCAGCAGCCAAGATTCAACTAGCGGAAGCGGAAAGTCCTACAATGAGCAGTTCTTC
TRBD2	TRBV20-1	-	TRBJ2-3	CSARGLAIPTDTQYF	TGCAGTGCTAGGGGACTAGCCATTCCCACAGATACGCAGTATTTT
-	TRBV6-8	few	TRBJ2-7	CASSSRSYEQYF	TGTGCCAGCAGTTCGCGATCCTACGAGCAGTACTTC
-	TRBV12-3/TRBV12-4	many	TRBJ2-1	CASRSFQGNEQFF	TGTGCCAGCAGGTCATTTCAGGGCAATGAGCAGTTCTTC
TRBD2	TRBV12-3/TRBV12-4	many	TRBJ2-3	CASSPSTSGTQYF	TGTGCCAGCAGTCCTTCGACTAGCGGTACGCAGTATTTT
-	TRBV7-2	many	TRBJ2-3	CASSLGADTQYF	TGTGCCAGCAGCCTGGGGGCAGATACGCAGTATTTT
-	TRBV25-1	many	TRBJ1-2	CASSVTGHYGYTF	TGTGCCAGCAGTGTAACAGGACACTATGGCTACACCTTC
-	TRBV19	-	TRBJ2-6	CASILRGDSGANVLTF	TGTGCCAGTATCCTAAGGGGGGACTCTGGGGCCAACGTCCTGACTTTC
-	TRBV28	many	TRBJ1-6	CASSPPARDIASLHF	TGTGCCAGCAGCCCGCCGGCCAGGGACATAGCGTCCCTCCACTTT
-	TRBV5-6	few	TRBJ2-1	CASSLRSAGVGQFF	TGTGCCAGCAGCTTACGGTCGGCGGGTGTTGGTCAGTTCTTC
-	TRBV7-8	many	TRBJ2-3	CASSLARWRPSTDTQYF	TGTGCCAGCAGCTTAGCGAGGTGGCGACCTTCCACAGATACGCAGTATTTT